This is a list of T cell receptor beta chains from one sample in a study of type 1 regulatory T cells. TCRdb analysed the reads with MiXCR anew, one entry per CDR3 protein. Among over 90,000 distinct CDR3 sequences listed, roughly 31% were seen once. Sequences were obtained from CD4+ T cells, either the whole sample or a sorted fraction (not recorded which). All receptors come from a human donor in good health. CDR3s include the opening cysteine and the closing phenylalanine or tryptophan. The order of the fields is J gene, clone size, V gene, D gene, CDR3 DNA, CDR3 protein. D genes are given only for firm matches. Clone size is shown for a subset of rows, as once, few, many or a class of expanded clone.

TRBJ1-2,.,TRBV5-5,.,TGTGCCGGCAGCCCGGACGTCTCCTATGGCTACACCTTC,CAGSPDVSYGYTF
TRBJ2-5,.,TRBV7-8,.,TGTGCCAGCAGCTTAAGGGACCCGGAGACCCAGTACTTC,CASSLRDPETQYF
TRBJ2-7,once,TRBV20-1,.,TGCAGTGCTGGCCGGGACGGGTCCTACGAGCAGTACTTC,CSAGRDGSYEQYF
TRBJ2-1,few,TRBV3-1,.,TGTGCCAGCAGCCCGCGGACGGGGCTAGCCCCCCACAATGAGCAGTTCTTC,CASSPRTGLAPHNEQFF
TRBJ1-1,.,TRBV7-9,.,TGTGCCAGCAGCTTAGCAGGGCGTACTGAAGCTTTCTTT,CASSLAGRTEAFF
TRBJ2-1,.,TRBV7-2,.,TGTGCCAGCAGCTTAACGGGCAGGTCTAACAATGAGCAGTTCTTC,CASSLTGRSNNEQFF
TRBJ2-5,.,TRBV19,.,TGTGCCAGTAGTTGGGGGAGCGGAGAGACCCAGTACTTC,CASSWGSGETQYF
TRBJ2-6,.,TRBV20-1,.,TGCAGTGCTAGAGACACAGCAGGGGCCAACGTCCTGACTTTC,CSARDTAGANVLTF
TRBJ2-5,few,TRBV19,.,TGTGCCAGCGGACAGCAAGAGACCCAGTACTTC,CASGQQETQYF
TRBJ2-4,once,TRBV3-1,.,TGTGCCAGCAGCCAGCTCCAGGGGACAGCCAAAAACATTCAGTACTTC,CASSQLQGTAKNIQYF
TRBJ2-7,few,TRBV12-3/TRBV12-4,TRBD2,TGTGCCAGCAGGAATAGCGGGAATAAGGACGAGCAGTACTTC,CASRNSGNKDEQYF
TRBJ2-1,few,TRBV29-1,.,TGCAGCGTGGGCAGAGGGCGGGATTCCATACCCCCTCCGTTCTTC,CSVGRGRDSIPPPFF
TRBJ2-3,few,TRBV9,TRBD2,TGTGCCAGCAGCACCAAACCCACCGGGACTAGCGGGAGCACAGATACGCAGTATTTT,CASSTKPTGTSGSTDTQYF
TRBJ2-7,once,TRBV18,.,TGTGCCAGCTCACCACCCGGGGCTGGGTACGAGCAGTACTTC,CASSPPGAGYEQYF
TRBJ2-3,few,TRBV20-1,TRBD2,TGCAGTGCCCGGTCTGTGCGGGAGATCGCAGATACGCAGTATTTT,CSARSVREIADTQYF
TRBJ2-7,many,TRBV5-1,.,TGCGCCAGCAGCTTGGCGGGGTCCTACGAGCAGTACTTC,CASSLAGSYEQYF
TRBJ2-2,.,TRBV4-1,TRBD2,TGCGCCAGCAGCCACCTTAGCGGGATGGGAACCGGGGAGCTGTTTTTT,CASSHLSGMGTGELFF
TRBJ2-7,.,TRBV4-1,TRBD2,TGCGCCAGCAGCGACCAACTAGCGGGCTACGAGCAGTACTTC,CASSDQLAGYEQYF
TRBJ2-3,few,TRBV5-6,.,TGTGCCAGCAGCTTGGTAAAGGGCTCAGATACGCAGTATTTT,CASSLVKGSDTQYF
TRBJ2-1,.,TRBV7-2,TRBD2,TGTGCCAGCAGCTTAAAGTGGGGTCTGCTAGCGGGAGTCTCTGAGCAGTTCTTC,CASSLKWGLLAGVSEQFF
TRBJ1-1,.,TRBV20-1,.,TGCAGTGCTAGAGATTTGGGAATTGAAGCTTTCTTT,CSARDLGIEAFF
TRBJ2-3,once,TRBV12-3/TRBV12-4,.,TGTGCCACCTCAGATCAACAAACTAGCACAGATACGCAGTATTTT,CATSDQQTSTDTQYF
TRBJ1-5,.,TRBV29-1,.,TGCAGCGTTGGGACCAATCAGCCCCAGCATTTT,CSVGTNQPQHF
TRBJ2-5,few,TRBV7-6,.,TGTGCCAGCAGCAGAGGACCGTACGGAGAGACCCAGTACTTC,CASSRGPYGETQYF
TRBJ2-1,once,TRBV7-3,TRBD1,TGTGCCAGCAGCGACAGGGGAGGTGAGCAGTTCTTC,CASSDRGGEQFF
TRBJ2-5,once,TRBV7-9,.,TGTGCCAGCAGCCCAGAGGGTGGGAGAGGCGAGACCCAGTACTTC,CASSPEGGRGETQYF
TRBJ2-3,.,TRBV10-3,TRBD2,TGTGCCTCTTCCGGGACTAGCGCATCAGATACGCAGTATTTT,CASSGTSASDTQYF
TRBJ2-7,few,TRBV7-2,TRBD1,TGTGCCAGCAGCTTGGAGACAGGGAAGTACTTC,CASSLETGKYF
TRBJ2-6,few,TRBV9,.,TGTGCCAGCAGAGGTGACTCTGGGGCCAACGTCCTGACTTTC,CASRGDSGANVLTF
TRBJ2-1,.,TRBV28,TRBD2,TGTGCCAGTACACTAGCGGTCTCCTACAATGAGCAGTTCTTC,CASTLAVSYNEQFF
TRBJ2-7,.,TRBV6-1,.,TGTGCCAGCACCAGAAGGGCTGTTAAGGAGCAGTACTTC,CASTRRAVKEQYF
TRBJ2-2,.,TRBV12-3/TRBV12-4,.,TGTGCCAGCAGTCCTCGGACCGACTCCGGGGAGCTGTTTTTT,CASSPRTDSGELFF
TRBJ2-2,.,TRBV3-1,.,TGTGCCAGCAGCCAAGTGGTCTACACCGGGGAGCTGTTTTTT,CASSQVVYTGELFF
TRBJ2-5,few,TRBV9,TRBD1,TGTGCCAGCAGCCCCCGGGACAGGGCTTCCCAAGAGACCCAGTACTTC,CASSPRDRASQETQYF
TRBJ2-5,few,TRBV3-1,.,TGTGCCAGCAGCCAAGATAACCACCGGGAAGAGACCCAGTACTTC,CASSQDNHREETQYF
TRBJ1-2,.,TRBV20-1,.,TGCAGTGCTGAGAGCGGGGGAATTGGTGGCTACACCTTC,CSAESGGIGGYTF
TRBJ2-1,few,TRBV27,.,TGTGCCAGCAGTTCGTTTCTCGGAAACCTAGGGACCAATGAGCAGTTCTTC,CASSSFLGNLGTNEQFF
TRBJ2-7,few,TRBV7-2,TRBD1,TGTGCCAGCAGCTCCCCGGGACAGGGCTCCTACGAGCAGTACTTC,CASSSPGQGSYEQYF
TRBJ1-5,.,TRBV2,.,TGTGCCAGCAGTGATACGGCAGGGGCCAATCAGCCCCAGCATTTT,CASSDTAGANQPQHF
TRBJ2-1,few,TRBV29-1,.,TGCAGCGCCCAACTTACTACCAATGAGCAGTTCTTC,CSAQLTTNEQFF
TRBJ2-7,.,TRBV5-1,TRBD1,TGCGCCAGCAGCTTGGAGTCAGGGGGCTTCTCCTACGAGCAGTACTTC,CASSLESGGFSYEQYF
TRBJ1-4,.,TRBV5-6,TRBD1,TGTGCCAGCAGCTTGGTCGGACAGGGGAATGAAAAACTGTTTTTT,CASSLVGQGNEKLFF